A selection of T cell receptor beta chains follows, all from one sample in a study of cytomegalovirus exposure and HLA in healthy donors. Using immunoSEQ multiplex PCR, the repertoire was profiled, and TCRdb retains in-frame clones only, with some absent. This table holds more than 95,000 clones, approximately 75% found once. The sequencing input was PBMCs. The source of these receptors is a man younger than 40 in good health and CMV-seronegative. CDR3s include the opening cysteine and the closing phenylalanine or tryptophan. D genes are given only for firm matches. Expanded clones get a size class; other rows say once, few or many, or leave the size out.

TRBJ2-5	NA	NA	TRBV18	CASSPQGGQETQYF	TGTGCCAGCTCACCACAGGGAGGTCAAGAGACCCAGTACTTC
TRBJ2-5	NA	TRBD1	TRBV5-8	CASSTIRQGQETQYF	TGTGCCAGCAGCACCATAAGACAGGGCCAAGAGACCCAGTACTTC
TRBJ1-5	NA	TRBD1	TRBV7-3	CASSKTGNQPQHF	TGTGCCAGCAGCAAGACAGGGAATCAGCCCCAGCATTTT
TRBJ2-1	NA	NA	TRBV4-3	CASSHGGYYNEQFF	TGCGCCAGCAGCCACGGGGGATATTACAATGAGCAGTTCTTC
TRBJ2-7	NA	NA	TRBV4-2	CASSQYGGPTYEQYF	TGTGCCAGCAGCCAGTACGGGGGGCCAACCTACGAGCAGTACTTC
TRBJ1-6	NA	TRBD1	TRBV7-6	CASRTGNSPLHF	TGTGCCAGCCGGACAGGGAATTCACCCCTCCACTTT
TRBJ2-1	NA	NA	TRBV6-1	CASSENTATSYNEQFF	TGTGCCAGCAGTGAAAATACAGCCACAAGCTACAATGAGCAGTTCTTC
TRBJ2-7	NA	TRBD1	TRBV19	CASSIPGQKQYF	TGTGCCAGTAGTATTCCGGGACAGAAGCAGTACTTC
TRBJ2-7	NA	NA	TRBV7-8	CASSLAGSGYEQYF	TGTGCCAGCAGCTTAGCCGGGAGCGGCTACGAGCAGTACTTC
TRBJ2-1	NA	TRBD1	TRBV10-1	CASSRTGNNEQFF	TGCGCCAGCAGCCGGACAGGTAACAATGAGCAGTTCTTC
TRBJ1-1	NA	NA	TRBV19	CASTPELGTEAFF	TGTGCCAGTACCCCCGAACTCGGCACTGAAGCTTTCTTT
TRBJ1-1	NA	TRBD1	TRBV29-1	CSVDRGQGPTEAFF	TGCAGCGTTGATCGCGGACAGGGGCCCACTGAAGCTTTCTTT
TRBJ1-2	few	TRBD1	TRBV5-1	CASSSGQGEGYTF	TGCGCCAGCAGCTCCGGACAGGGGGAGGGCTACACCTTC
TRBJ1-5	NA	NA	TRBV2	CASATGWGNQPQHF	TGTGCCAGCGCCACAGGCTGGGGCAATCAGCCCCAGCATTTT
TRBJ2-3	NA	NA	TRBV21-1	CASRIPGTSGGVYTDTQYF	TGTGCCAGCAGAATTCCCGGGACTAGCGGGGGGGTGTACACAGATACGCAGTATTTT
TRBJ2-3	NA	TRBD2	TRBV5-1	CASSFGTSGVTDTQYF	TGCGCCAGCAGCTTTGGGACTAGCGGGGTTACGGATACGCAGTATTTT
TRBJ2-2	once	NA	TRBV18	CASSLYWGQNTGELFF	TGTGCCAGCTCACTATATTGGGGACAGAACACCGGGGAGCTGTTTTTT
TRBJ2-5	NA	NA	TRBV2	CASSAGTGWGETQYF	TGTGCCAGCAGTGCTGGTACAGGGTGGGGAGAGACCCAGTACTTC
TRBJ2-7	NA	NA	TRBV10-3	CATARDTSYEQYF	TGTGCCACCGCCCGGGACACCTCTTACGAGCAGTACTTC
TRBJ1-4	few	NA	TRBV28	CASSPGGFQVATNEKLFF	TGTGCCAGCAGTCCAGGAGGTTTCCAAGTTGCAACTAATGAAAAACTGTTTTTT
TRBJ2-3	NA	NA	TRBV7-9	CASRPGHLGGGTSADTQYF	TGTGCCAGCAGACCGGGACACCTCGGAGGGGGAACTAGCGCAGATACGCAGTATTTT
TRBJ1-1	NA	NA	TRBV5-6	CASSLTGQVNTEAFF	TGTGCCAGCAGCTTAACCGGACAAGTAAACACTGAAGCTTTCTTT
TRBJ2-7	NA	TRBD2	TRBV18	CASTTSGGVYEQYF	TGTGCCAGTACGACTAGCGGGGGGGTCTACGAGCAGTACTTC
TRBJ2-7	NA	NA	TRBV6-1	CASRKTIGEQYF	TGTGCCAGCAGAAAAACAATTGGCGAGCAGTACTTC
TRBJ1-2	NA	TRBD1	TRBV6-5	CASSYSDRDGGYTF	TGTGCCAGCAGTTACTCGGACAGGGATGGTGGCTACACCTTC
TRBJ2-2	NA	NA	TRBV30	CAWTRTDYTGELFF	TGTGCCTGGACCCGGACAGACTACACCGGGGAGCTGTTTTTT
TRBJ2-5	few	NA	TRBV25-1	CASSIQTSREETQYF	TGTGCCAGCAGTATCCAAACTAGCAGAGAAGAGACCCAGTACTTC
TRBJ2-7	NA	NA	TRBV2	CASKPPWRHAYEQYF	TGTGCCAGCAAACCCCCATGGCGACACGCCTACGAGCAGTACTTC
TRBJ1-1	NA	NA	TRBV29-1	CSAPQKGREAFF	TGCAGCGCCCCTCAGAAGGGGCGGGAAGCTTTCTTT
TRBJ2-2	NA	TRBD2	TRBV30	CALRVAGTGELFF	TGTGCCTTGAGGGTAGCGGGCACCGGGGAGCTGTTTTTT
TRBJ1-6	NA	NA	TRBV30	CAWELQGPNSPLHF	TGTGCCTGGGAACTACAGGGCCCTAATTCACCCCTCCACTTT
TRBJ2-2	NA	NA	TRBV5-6	CASMKFRRTGELFF	TGTGCCAGCATGAAATTTAGGAGAACCGGGGAGCTGTTTTTT
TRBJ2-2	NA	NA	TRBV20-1	CSASPGEELFF	TGCAGTGCTAGTCCCGGGGAGGAGCTGTTTTTT
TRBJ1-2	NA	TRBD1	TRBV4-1	CASSYFTTGQEGRRYTF	TGCGCCAGCAGCTATTTCACAACGGGACAGGAAGGAAGACGCTACACCTTC
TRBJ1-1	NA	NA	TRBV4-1	CASSSRSPGVTEAFF	TGCGCCAGCAGCTCCCGTTCACCGGGGGTGACTGAAGCTTTCTTT
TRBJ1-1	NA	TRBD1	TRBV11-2	CASSLDRWRTGLNTEAFF	TGTGCCAGCAGCTTAGATCGATGGAGGACAGGTTTAAACACTGAAGCTTTCTTT
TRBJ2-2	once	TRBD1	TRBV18	CASFATGTVAGELFF	TGTGCCAGCTTCGCAACCGGGACAGTAGCCGGGGAGCTGTTTTTT
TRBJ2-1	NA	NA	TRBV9	CASSVAAYNEQFF	TGTGCCAGCAGCGTAGCAGCCTACAATGAGCAGTTCTTC
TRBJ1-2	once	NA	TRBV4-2	CASSPRVTDYGYTF	TGTGCCAGCAGCCCCAGGGTTACCGACTATGGCTACACCTTC
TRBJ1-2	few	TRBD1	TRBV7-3	CASSPMGQGDGYTF	TGTGCCAGCAGCCCTATGGGACAGGGAGATGGCTACACCTTC
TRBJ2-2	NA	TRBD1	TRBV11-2	CASRKFGTGRNTGELFF	TGTGCCAGCAGAAAATTCGGGACAGGGCGAAACACCGGGGAGCTGTTTTTT
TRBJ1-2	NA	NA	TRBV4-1	CASSQVGGTYYGYTF	TGCGCCAGCAGCCAAGTGGGGGGGACCTACTATGGCTACACCTTC
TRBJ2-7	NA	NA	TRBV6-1	CASLGGYEQYF	TGTGCCTCTCTGGGGGGCTACGAGCAGTACTTC
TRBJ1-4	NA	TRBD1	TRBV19	CASRPTGRNEKLFF	TGTGCCAGTAGGCCGACAGGGCGGAATGAAAAACTGTTTTTT
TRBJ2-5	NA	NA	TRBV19	CASSRGGVEETQYF	TGTGCCAGTAGTAGAGGGGGAGTAGAAGAGACCCAGTACTTC
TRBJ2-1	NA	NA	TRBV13	CASSLQDYNEQFF	TGTGCCAGCAGCTTACAGGACTACAATGAGCAGTTCTTC
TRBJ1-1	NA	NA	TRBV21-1	CASSKGRRGGDTEAFF	TGTGCCAGCAGCAAAGGCCGTAGGGGTGGGGACACTGAAGCTTTCTTT
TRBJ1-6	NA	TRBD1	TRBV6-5	CASRPDRGTSSPLHF	TGTGCCAGCAGACCCGACAGGGGAACGAGTTCACCCCTCCACTTT
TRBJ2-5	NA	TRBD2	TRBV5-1	CASSYLTSGGAGETQYF	TGCGCCAGCAGCTACTTGACTAGCGGGGGGGCCGGAGAGACCCAGTACTTC
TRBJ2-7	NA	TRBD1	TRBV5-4	CASSLEPGGEQYF	TGTGCCAGCAGCTTGGAGCCAGGGGGCGAGCAGTACTTC
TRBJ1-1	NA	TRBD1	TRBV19	CASSQGVGGTEAFF	TGTGCCAGTAGCCAGGGGGTTGGAGGGACTGAAGCTTTCTTT
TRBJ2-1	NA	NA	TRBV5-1	CASSLAGTYEVNEQFF	TGCGCCAGCAGCTTGGCCGGGACATACGAGGTCAATGAGCAGTTCTTC
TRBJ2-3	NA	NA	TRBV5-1	CASSLEGGWVSDTQYF	TGCGCCAGCAGCTTGGAAGGAGGGTGGGTCTCAGATACGCAGTATTTT
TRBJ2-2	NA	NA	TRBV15	CATSRVWGAGELFF	TGTGCCACCAGCAGAGTGTGGGGGGCCGGGGAGCTGTTTTTT
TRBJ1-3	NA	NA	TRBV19	CASSATRGGNTIYF	TGTGCCAGTAGTGCGACCCGAGGGGGAAACACCATATATTTT
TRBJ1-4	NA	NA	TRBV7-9	CASSFQDSENEKLFF	TGTGCCAGCAGCTTCCAGGACAGTGAGAATGAAAAACTGTTTTTT
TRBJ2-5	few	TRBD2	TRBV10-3	CAISESPGGLVTQYF	TGTGCCATCAGTGAGTCGCCGGGAGGGCTTGTGACCCAGTACTTC